This T cell receptor beta chain was profiled in a study of T cells expressing NK-cell markers (dated by TCRdb to about 2020). About the investigation overall: About eight donors provided sorted CD3+CD56+NKG2C+, CD3+CD56+NKG2C- and CD3+CD56-NKG2C+ T-cell subsets, whose TCR beta-chain repertoires were profiled. Seven of the eight sequenced donors were HCMV-seropositive and one was HCMV-seronegative. Randomly selected healthy volunteers, three men and five women, were used as the eight sequenced donors. Sequencing of the libraries produced 2 x 150 bp reads on Illumina HiSeq 2000/2500, MiSeq or NextSeq.

HCMV-specific IgG was detected in serum with a commercial ELISA kit to determine HCMV serostatus. Peripheral blood mononuclear cells were isolated from blood by Ficoll density gradient centrifugation. Study-wide findings and limitations: Whether the expanded NKG2C-expressing T cell clones were specific for HCMV antigens remained unclear. Those dominant clonotypes were again the most abundant among CD3+CD56-NKG2C+ cells in several donors, at about 28.3-65%. In roughly 6 donors, the dominant CD3+CD56+NKG2C+ clonotypes were found to rank among the top 10 CD8+ clonotypes and to make up about 1.0-7.5% of CD8+ T cells.

Sequenced using an Illumina HiSeq 2000. TCR beta cDNA libraries were prepared using 5'RACE template switching, which introduced a universal primer site and unique molecular identifiers. Priming for cDNA synthesis came from the TCR beta constant segment, and two successive PCR amplification steps followed. The study's own analysis went as follows. MIGEC handled demultiplexing of the reads and grouping by UMI, while MiTCR was used to assemble and quantify clonotypes. To exclude erroneous sequences, any TCR cDNA sequence not supported by at least two reads was discarded. The tcR package was used for downstream repertoire analysis, with clonotypes matched between fractions based on CDR3 nucleotide sequence plus V segment. VDJmatch was used to annotate antigen specificity against VDJdb, with one amino acid substitution allowed in CDR3. Each CDR3 protein sequence appears as one entry after TCRdb reprocessed the reads, and no DNA is included. TCRdb assigned the V and J calls; the authors' analysis was not used. In this sample's table one finds 250,000 to 300,000 distinct CDR3 sequences. Jointly, the top ten make up around 0.42% of the sample.

In regard to this clonotype: Its antigen remains undetermined.

From a lookup of the germline V gene, CDR1 and CDR2 are KGHDR and SFDVKD. Counted from cysteine to phenylalanine, this CDR3 has 13 amino acids. The protein alone is recorded here. This TCR derives from a man younger than 30 in good health. Donor details come from another sample of the same person, matched by shared clones. Here the chain combines TRBV24-1 and TRBJ2-3; TCRdb selects TRBD1, and the lack of DNA leaves this call unchecked. Sample: blood T cells: a sorted CD56 or NKG2C T cell subset, CD4+ or CD8+ T cells, or bulk PBMC T cells (not recorded which). This receptor carries the CDR3 CATTQGGSDTQYF.